The entry below gives a single TCR beta chain sequence along with its context. The PCR employed 60 Vbeta primers together with 13 Jbeta primers. This table comes from immunoSEQ multiplex PCR, and its TCRdb copy is limited to in-frame clones, with some not included. Of approximately 30,000 clones in the sample, roughly 67% were seen once. These data originate in a study of cytomegalovirus exposure and HLA in healthy donors. CDR3 size: 13 residues. Germline V gives CDR1 PRHDT, CDR2 FYEKMQ (reference sequence). This TCR came from a man in his forties in good health and CMV-seropositive. This chain joins TRBV13 and TRBJ2-5; tentatively, D is TRBD1 (6 bases). The J call may be incorrect, as the DNA end agrees better with TRBJ2-7. The material sequenced was PBMCs. CDR3 in DNA: TGTGCCAGCAGCCATGAACAGGGCTACGAGCAGTACTTC. The encoded protein is CASSHEQGYEQYF.